The 17 T cell receptor beta chains presented below share a single source sample, sequenced in a study of blood T cells in healthy people across ages. A second PCR of about 6 to 11 cycles used a sample-barcoded 5' primer and a J-beta primer mix. In TCRdb, the 5' RACE reads were re-called with MiXCR into one record per CDR3 protein. The table lists approximately 1.5 million distinct CDR3 sequences, about 31% of them singletons. Material for sequencing was blood. The receptors derive from a woman aged 25 to 39 in good health.

The chain recombines TRBV7-9 with TRBJ2-3; D is perhaps TRBD1 or TRBD2 (7 bases each). Germline V gene sequence: CDR1 SEHNR, CDR2 FQNEAQ (reference sequence). Trimming removed 5 bases at V and 0 bases at J, with 12 bases between. The CDR3 is 15 amino acids. The CDR3 nucleotides read TGTGCCAGCAGCCCAGGGGGGGCTAGCACAGATACGCAGTATTTT. It translates to CASSPGGASTDTQYF.

The count of this clonotype is one. The gene calls are TRBV6-2 or TRBV6-3 and TRBJ2-5; D may be TRBD2 (6 bases). CDR3 length equals 12 residues. Germline assignment: CDR1 MNHEY and CDR2 SVGEGT. Trimming cost V 11 bases and J 4 bases, with 14 bases left between them. CDR3 sequence (DNA): TGTGCCGCCGGGCAGGGAGGAGAGACCCAGTACTTC. Translated, it gives CAAGQGGETQYF.

This rearrangement joins TRBV20-1 to TRBJ2-5; weak D call: TRBD2 (6 bases). V was pared by 0 bases and J by 4 bases, with 24 bases between. Germline CDR1 DFQATT, CDR2 SNEGSKA (reference sequence). The CDR3 has 18 amino acids. This CDR3 is CSAREFGGAWVSAETQYF. CDR3 DNA: TGCAGTGCTAGAGAGTTTGGCGGGGCGTGGGTATCGGCAGAGACCCAGTACTTC.

The genes are TRBV7-2 and TRBJ1-2, with unresolved D. The CDR3 is made up of 13 amino acids. V lost 5 bases to trimming and J lost 4 bases, with 11 bases between them. Germline CDR1 is SGHTA and CDR2 is FQGNSA. The CDR3 region is CASSPDMSYGYTF. CDR3 bases: TGTGCCAGCAGCCCGGATATGAGCTATGGCTACACCTTC.

Only a few counts were recorded for this clonotype. The rearrangement links TRBV4-1 to TRBJ1-4; 9 nucleotides line up with TRBD1. The CDR3 totals 18 residues. CDR1 is MGHRA, CDR2 YSYEKL, per germline. J was trimmed by 1 base and V by 4 bases; bases with no gene match: 10. The CDR3: CASSRSDRGEITNEKLFF. The CDR3 DNA follows: TGCGCCAGCAGCCGTTCGGACAGGGGCGAAATAACTAATGAAAAACTGTTTTTT.

V usage is TRBV9 and J usage is TRBJ1-5; TRBD1 is a possible D gene (6 bases). The CDR3 is 14 residues long. The V end was cut by 3 bases, the J end by 0 bases, with 7 bases between. The germline gives CDR1 SGDLS, CDR2 YYNGEE. The CDR3 loop reads CASSDRASNQPQHF. CDR3 in DNA: TGTGCCAGCAGCGACAGGGCTAGCAATCAGCCCCAGCATTTT.

This clonotype showed up many times. V and J are TRBV12-3 or TRBV12-4 and TRBJ2-5; D gene unclear. V was cut by 7 bases and J by 3 bases, with 6 bases left in between. The CDR3 is 11 amino acids. This CDR3 reads CASTLEETQYF. In nucleotides, the CDR3 is TGTGCCAGCACCTTAGAAGAGACCCAGTACTTC.

The chain carries TRBV9 and TRBJ2-1, with D tentatively TRBD2 (6 bases). Trimming took 0 bases from V and 8 from J, leaving 18 bases between them. CDR3 length: 16 residues. CDR1 and CDR2 (germline): SGDLS, YYNGEE. The CDR3 DNA follows: TGTGCCAGCAGCGTAGACCCCACGACTAGTCGGGATGAGCAGTTCTTC. Encoded protein: CASSVDPTTSRDEQFF. Together with reference TRBV9 and TRBJ2-1, the CDR3 gives the full variable domain: DSGVTQTPKHLITATGQRVTLRCSPRSGDLSVYWYQQSLDQGLQFLIQYYNGEERAKGNILERFSAQQFPDLHSELNLSSLELGDSALYFCASSVDPTTSRDEQFFGPGTRLTVL.

The CDR3 region has the DNA TGTGCCAGCAGCACTCACAGGGGTCCCGGGGAGCTGTTTTTT. Protein product: CASSTHRGPGELFF. J is TRBJ2-2 and V is TRBV11-1, with 7 bases lining up with TRBD1. The length of the CDR3 is 14 residues. Germline loops: CDR1 SGHAT, CDR2 FQDESV (reference sequence). Unmatched junction bases numbered 6, after V lost 5 bases and J lost 6 bases.

Only one count was recorded for this clonotype. The genes are TRBV20-1 and TRBJ1-1; unclear D gene. The CDR3 runs to 15 residues. Germline loops: CDR1 DFQATT, CDR2 SNEGSKA (reference sequence). Trimming shortened V by 5 bases and J by 2 bases, and 18 bases separated the two germline ends. CDR3 coding DNA: TGCAGTGCTTCCGGGTCCCGGACTGGAAACACTGAAGCTTTCTTT. Translated: CSASGSRTGNTEAFF.

V is TRBV9 and J is TRBJ2-3; TRBD1 or TRBD2 may be the D gene (6 bases each). Germline V gene data show CDR1 as SGDLS and CDR2 as YYNGEE. Trimming pared 5 bases from V and 4 bases from J, leaving 11 bases between. The length of the CDR3 is 13 residues. The CDR3 DNA reads TGTGCCAGCAGAGGGGGGCTGGCAGATACGCAGTATTTT. Translating gives CASRGGLADTQYF. Looking up the rest from reference TRBV9 and TRBJ2-3 gives the full variable domain: DSGVTQTPKHLITATGQRVTLRCSPRSGDLSVYWYQQSLDQGLQFLIQYYNGEERAKGNILERFSAQQFPDLHSELNLSSLELGDSALYFCASRGGLADTQYFGPGTRLTVL.

There are a few counts of this clonotype. This chain uses TRBV20-1 with TRBJ2-1; 8 bases are shared with TRBD2. The J segment lost 10 bases and the V segment lost 1 base, leaving 6 bases of the junction unmatched. This CDR3 spans 13 amino acids. Germline V gene sequence: CDR1 DFQATT, CDR2 SNEGSKA (reference sequence). The CDR3 loop is CSARGSGEREQFF. The CDR3 region has the DNA TGCAGTGCTAGAGGTAGCGGGGAACGAGAGCAGTTCTTC.

This chain links TRBV27 with TRBJ2-1; 11 nucleotides agree with TRBD2. Trimming at V came to 0 bases and at J to 5 bases, leaving 6 bases not matched to a gene. The CDR3 has 17 amino acids. Germline V gene data show CDR1 as MNHEY and CDR2 as SMNVEV (reference sequence). The CDR3 sequence: CASSLSSGTSGHNEQFF. As DNA, the CDR3 is TGTGCCAGCAGTTTATCCTCCGGGACTAGCGGACACAATGAGCAGTTCTTC.

The V and J genes are TRBV4-1 and TRBJ2-1; 9 bases map to TRBD1. Germline V gives CDR1 MGHRA, CDR2 YSYEKL. The CDR3 totals 16 residues. V lost 5 bases and J lost 6; bases outside the gene matches: 11. CDR3 nucleotides: TGCGCCAGCAGCGAACCGGGACAGGGCTTGTTCAATGAGCAGTTCTTC. Residues: CASSEPGQGLFNEQFF.

With regard to this clonotype: Germline and junction disagree at one end, which may indicate a read error. The gene calls are TRBV7-8 and TRBJ2-5, with a tentative D call TRBD1 (6 bases). The CDR3 is 16 residues long. Germline V gene lookup returns CDR1 SGHVS and CDR2 FQNEAQ. DNA of the CDR3: TGTGCCGGCAGCTTAGCCTTAACAGGGTATTCGGAGACCCAGTACTTC. It yields the protein CAGSLALTGYSETQYF.

This sequence joins TRBV5-1 and TRBJ2-4, with TRBD2 as a possible D gene (5 bases). The J call is uncertain, as TRBJ2-7 better fits the DNA end. CDR3 length: 16 amino acids. CDR1 is SGHRS and CDR2 is YFSETQ in the germline V gene. The CDR3 here is CASSQPIDSVTYEQYF. The DNA for the CDR3 is TGCGCCAGCAGTCAGCCCATAGATAGCGTTACCTACGAGCAGTACTTC.

The gene calls are TRBV20-1 and TRBJ2-2, with D uncertain. The ends were cut back, 4 bases at V and 1 base at J, with 10 bases in the middle. This CDR3 is 14 amino acids long. Germline CDR1 DFQATT, CDR2 SNEGSKA (reference sequence). Here the CDR3 DNA reads TGCAGTGCTACCTCGACGGTGAACACCGGGGAGCTGTTTTTT. Translating it yields CSATSTVNTGELFF.